Listed below are T cell receptor beta chains from one sample, sequenced in a study of blood T cell repertoires in COVID-19. Profiled with immunoSEQ multiplex PCR; TCRdb holds only in-frame clones, not every one. The top ten clones hold less than 3.5% of a sample with 200,000 to 250,000 clones, around nine tenths of them seen once. Material: peripheral blood. All receptors come from a woman aged 60-75 years with acute or convalescent COVID-19. The CDR3 runs from the conserved cysteine through the conserved F or W. The D gene is left open where the match is weak. Clone size is stated in some rows and not others, as once, few, many or a class when expanded.

D: .; V: TRBV6-5; size: once; J: TRBJ2-6; CDR3: CASSYNRAGANVLTF; DNA: TGTGCCAGCAGTTACAACAGGGCTGGGGCCAACGTCCTGACTTTC
D: .; V: TRBV27; size: .; J: TRBJ1-1; CDR3: CASSSTIYGGNTEAFF; DNA: TGTGCCAGCAGTTCGACTATCTACGGTGGGAACACTGAAGCTTTCTTT
D: TRBD1; V: TRBV5-1; size: .; J: TRBJ1-1; CDR3: CASSRTGGGTEAFF; DNA: TGCGCCAGCAGCCGGACAGGGGGAGGCACTGAAGCTTTCTTT
D: TRBD2; V: TRBV7-9; size: .; J: TRBJ2-1; CDR3: CASSLVLAGAGEQFF; DNA: TGTGCCAGCAGCTTAGTCCTAGCGGGAGCCGGGGAGCAGTTCTTC
D: .; V: TRBV27; size: .; J: TRBJ2-4; CDR3: CASSPLAERAKNIQYF; DNA: TGTGCCAGCAGTCCCTTAGCGGAAAGAGCCAAAAACATTCAGTACTTC
D: TRBD1; V: TRBV7-2; size: .; J: TRBJ1-2; CDR3: CASSPREGTVNYGYTF; DNA: TGTGCCAGCAGCCCCCGGGAGGGGACAGTTAACTATGGCTACACCTTC
D: .; V: TRBV23-1; size: .; J: TRBJ1-3; CDR3: CASSLLAGNTIYF; DNA: TGCGCCAGCAGTCTGTTGGCCGGAAACACCATATATTTT
D: .; V: TRBV4-3; size: .; J: TRBJ1-3; CDR3: CASSRLTGNTIYF; DNA: TGCGCCAGCAGCCGCTTGACAGGAAACACCATATATTTT
D: .; V: TRBV7-9; size: .; J: TRBJ2-7; CDR3: CASSTQGYEQYF; DNA: TGTGCCAGCAGCACACAGGGCTACGAGCAGTACTTC
D: .; V: TRBV28; size: .; J: TRBJ2-1; CDR3: CASSFTRVANEQFF; DNA: TGTGCCAGCAGTTTTACCAGGGTGGCCAATGAGCAGTTCTTC
D: TRBD1; V: TRBV6-1; size: once; J: TRBJ1-2; CDR3: CASSELGTANYYGYTF; DNA: TGTGCCAGCAGTGAATTGGGGACAGCCAACTACTATGGCTACACCTTC
D: TRBD2; V: TRBV7-6; size: .; J: TRBJ2-7; CDR3: CASSHGLAGVGYEQYF; DNA: TGTGCCAGCAGCCACGGACTAGCGGGGGTAGGGTACGAGCAGTACTTC
D: TRBD2; V: TRBV30; size: .; J: TRBJ2-7; CDR3: CAWAGLAGYEQYF; DNA: TGTGCCTGGGCCGGACTAGCGGGTTACGAGCAGTACTTC
D: TRBD1; V: TRBV5-1; size: .; J: TRBJ2-2; CDR3: CASRSSPDRVGGELFF; DNA: TGCGCCAGCAGAAGCTCTCCTGACAGGGTTGGCGGGGAGCTGTTTTTT
D: TRBD2; V: TRBV5-4; size: .; J: TRBJ2-1; CDR3: CASSSAMGLAGGEQFF; DNA: TGTGCCAGCAGCTCCGCCATGGGACTAGCGGGAGGGGAGCAGTTCTTC
D: TRBD1; V: TRBV19; size: .; J: TRBJ2-4; CDR3: CASSPDRAKNIQYF; DNA: TGTGCCAGTAGTCCGGACAGGGCCAAAAACATTCAGTACTTC
D: .; V: TRBV2; size: .; J: TRBJ1-2; CDR3: CASSYRPNYGYTF; DNA: TGTGCCAGCAGTTACAGACCTAACTATGGCTACACCTTC
D: TRBD1; V: TRBV28; size: .; J: TRBJ2-5; CDR3: CASKTAGTAQETQYF; DNA: TGTGCCAGCAAAACAGCCGGGACAGCCCAAGAGACCCAGTACTTC
D: .; V: TRBV11-2; size: .; J: TRBJ1-1; CDR3: CASSLEGAGTEAFF; DNA: TGTGCCAGCAGCTTAGAGGGGGCAGGGACTGAAGCTTTCTTT
D: TRBD2; V: TRBV27; size: .; J: TRBJ2-3; CDR3: CASSFSGGAGDTQYF; DNA: TGTGCCAGCAGTTTTAGCGGGGGGGCGGGAGATACGCAGTATTTT
D: TRBD1; V: TRBV18; size: .; J: TRBJ2-5; CDR3: CASSPLGTGGETQYF; DNA: TGTGCCAGCTCCCCACTCGGGACAGGGGGGGAGACCCAGTACTTC
D: .; V: TRBV2; size: .; J: TRBJ1-1; CDR3: CASSEGGPVTEAFF; DNA: TGTGCCAGCAGTGAAGGGGGGCCGGTCACTGAAGCTTTCTTT
D: .; V: TRBV30; size: .; J: TRBJ1-5; CDR3: CAWAHTNQPQHF; DNA: TGTGCCTGGGCCCACACCAATCAGCCCCAGCATTTT
D: TRBD2; V: TRBV27; size: .; J: TRBJ2-3; CDR3: CASRSLAGGRDTQYF; DNA: TGTGCCAGCAGGTCTCTAGCGGGAGGTAGGGATACGCAGTATTTT
D: TRBD1; V: TRBV3-1/TRBV3-2; size: .; J: TRBJ1-6; CDR3: CASSQLTGTGRNSPLHF; DNA: TGTGCCAGCAGCCAGCTTACCGGGACAGGGAGGAATTCACCCCTCCACTTT
D: .; V: TRBV9; size: few; J: TRBJ2-1; CDR3: CASTVSLSYNEQFF; DNA: TGTGCCAGCACCGTATCCCTCTCCTACAATGAGCAGTTCTTC
D: .; V: TRBV6-6; size: once; J: TRBJ1-3; CDR3: CASSSQGSGNTIYF; DNA: TGTGCCAGCAGCTCACAGGGATCAGGAAACACCATATATTTT
D: TRBD1; V: TRBV18; size: .; J: TRBJ2-7; CDR3: CASSGGAGGFYEQYF; DNA: TGTGCCAGCTCAGGAGGGGCAGGGGGCTTCTACGAGCAGTACTTC
D: .; V: TRBV28; size: .; J: TRBJ2-7; CDR3: CASSIQYEQYF; DNA: TGTGCCAGCAGTATCCAATACGAGCAGTACTTC
D: .; V: TRBV19; size: .; J: TRBJ2-1; CDR3: CASSIRVASSYNEQFF; DNA: TGTGCCAGTAGTATTCGGGTAGCCAGCTCCTACAATGAGCAGTTCTTC
D: TRBD2; V: TRBV19; size: .; J: TRBJ2-6; CDR3: CASSPGLAYSGANVLTF; DNA: TGTGCCAGTAGTCCGGGACTAGCCTACTCTGGGGCCAACGTCCTGACTTTC
D: .; V: TRBV7-2; size: .; J: TRBJ1-1; CDR3: CASSLALGRANTEAFF; DNA: TGTGCCAGCAGCTTAGCGCTAGGCAGGGCGAACACTGAAGCTTTCTTT
D: .; V: TRBV5-1; size: many; J: TRBJ2-3; CDR3: CASSLDSPTDTQYF; DNA: TGCGCCAGCAGCTTGGACAGCCCCACAGATACGCAGTATTTT
D: TRBD2; V: TRBV18; size: .; J: TRBJ2-1; CDR3: CASSDTTGGVNEQFF; DNA: TGTGCCAGCTCGGATACGACGGGAGGAGTGAATGAGCAGTTCTTC
D: TRBD2; V: TRBV7-8; size: .; J: TRBJ2-7; CDR3: CASSLDGLASYEQYF; DNA: TGTGCCAGCAGCTTAGATGGACTAGCTTCCTACGAGCAGTACTTC
D: .; V: TRBV19; size: .; J: TRBJ1-1; CDR3: CATHGGEAFF; DNA: TGTGCCACCCACGGCGGGGAGGCTTTCTTT
D: TRBD1; V: TRBV5-1; size: .; J: TRBJ2-7; CDR3: CASSPRTGATYEQYF; DNA: TGCGCCAGCAGCCCCCGGACAGGTGCGACCTACGAGCAGTACTTC
D: .; V: TRBV6-5; size: .; J: TRBJ2-6; CDR3: CASNRVGANVLTF; DNA: TGTGCCAGCAACCGGGTTGGGGCCAACGTCCTGACTTTC
D: TRBD1; V: TRBV4-1; size: few; J: TRBJ1-2; CDR3: CASSQVNRGAGYGYTF; DNA: TGCGCCAGCAGCCAGGTAAACAGGGGCGCTGGCTATGGCTACACCTTC
D: .; V: TRBV7-2; size: .; J: TRBJ1-2; CDR3: CASSLSLTENGYTF; DNA: TGTGCCAGCAGCCTTTCCCTGACAGAGAATGGCTACACCTTC
D: TRBD1; V: TRBV4-3; size: .; J: TRBJ1-2; CDR3: CASSQSRDSRYGYTF; DNA: TGCGCCAGCAGCCAATCCCGGGACAGCCGCTATGGCTACACCTTC
D: TRBD1; V: TRBV5-1; size: .; J: TRBJ2-5; CDR3: CASRLPSPGTGVGTQYF; DNA: TGCGCCAGCAGACTTCCCTCCCCCGGGACAGGGGTTGGGACCCAGTACTTC
D: .; V: TRBV5-1; size: .; J: TRBJ1-2; CDR3: CASSLGGQTPNYGYTF; DNA: TGCGCCAGCAGCTTGGGAGGACAGACCCCCAACTATGGCTACACCTTC
D: .; V: TRBV5-1; size: medium-sized; J: TRBJ1-6; CDR3: CASSSTPYRHFLHF; DNA: TGCGCCAGCAGCTCGACACCTTACCGCCATTTCCTCCACTTT
D: TRBD2; V: TRBV9; size: .; J: TRBJ2-1; CDR3: CASSLSSGTSPREQFF; DNA: TGTGCCAGCAGCTTAAGTTCCGGGACTAGCCCAAGGGAGCAGTTCTTC
D: TRBD1; V: TRBV2; size: .; J: TRBJ1-5; CDR3: CASRGQGVSGTQHF; DNA: TGTGCCAGCAGGGGACAGGGAGTTAGTGGGACCCAGCATTTT